The text below deals with one T cell receptor beta chain. It lacks a known antigen. No quality values exist for individual bases; no much larger clone is one base distant. What the time point label conveys for this sample: about 28 days (+/-7) after the second vaccine dose. AZD1222 recipients whose second dose came at about 4 weeks and those whose second dose came at about 12 weeks were combined into one group, since spike-specific TCR depth and breadth did not differ between the two schedules. Vaccinee samples were obtained from the UK trials COV001 and COV002, which included a single-blind randomized controlled phase 2/3 trial of AZD1222 (ChAdOx1 nCoV-19) in healthy adults. Trial participant PBMC samples were collected at day 0 and day 28 after the second dose for TCRbeta chain sequencing. This specimen belongs to a study of T cell responses to AZD1222 COVID-19 vaccine (dated by TCRdb to the early 2020s). With respect to the entire study: A total of about 230 trial participants underwent TCR sequencing, of whom 207 received two doses of AZD1222 and around 26 received two doses of the MenACWY control vaccine. Enrollment into the trials was organized by age into subgroups of 18-55, 56-69 and 70-plus years, and those subgroups contained about 160, 30 and 59 TCR-sequenced participants, respectively.

The investigation overall reported the following: Reportedly, almost half of the unique spike-specific TCRs recognized epitopes lying outside the regions that are mutated in the B.1.351 and B.1.1.7 variants. After two AZD1222 doses, spike-specific TCR breadth and depth were significantly higher than at day 0 and than in MenACWY recipients. In the small 56-69-year group, the increase in depth fell short of significance, most likely because of low power. The vaccine-associated CD4 TCRs covered the entire spike protein, and the dominant responses fell in regions 160-218 and 743-854. Participants were mostly white British, with more females than males. The authors suggested clonal diversity may have been underestimated. Conclusions about previously exposed vaccinees were limited because only six AZD1222 recipients were SARS-CoV-2 seropositive at baseline. No day 14 peak-response samples were available, so repertoires were characterized only after the peak T cell response.

The CDR3 regions of human TCRbeta chains were analyzed by immunosequencing. The original pipeline was this. TCRs in the repertoires were matched against a reference library of SARS-CoV-2-specific TCRs that had been generated with the MIRA antigen-specificity platform. Breadth meant the fraction of unique TCRs that were SARS-CoV-2-associated, whereas depth meant the fraction of total T cells that were SARS-CoV-2-associated. Using the MIRA data, every spike-specific TCR was mapped to the spike region that the TCR reacted to and assigned to either a CD4 or a CD8 class. Log10-transformed breadth and depth values were compared by one-way ANOVA with Sidak's multiple comparisons tests. This is the immuneACCESS table as TCRdb keeps it, with only in-frame sequences that have V and J called. A part of the clones is gone; compared with another copy, unresolved V genes explain less than half, and the rest is unexplained. The DNA gave D and trimming, while V, J and clone size come from that table. This sample has about 45,000 clones in its table, and roughly 83% of those were observed once. Over 15% of the sample comes from the top ten.

Including cysteine and phenylalanine, the CDR3 has 16 amino acids. CDR3 DNA is the only sequence kept; it has 48 bases, read in frame from the first base. Taken from the germline V gene, the CDR1 and CDR2 loops are SGDLS and YYNGEE. The trim is 0 bases for V and 0 bases for J, with a gap of 10 bases between the germline ends. The sequence joins TRBV9 to TRBJ1-3, with the identity of the D gene unclear. Sequencing used peripheral blood, obtained 28 days after the second AZD1222 dose. The sequence derives from an adult who received the AZD1222 COVID-19 vaccine. The CDR3 region reads CASSVANSFSGNTIYF. The DNA reads as follows: TGTGCCAGCAGCGTAGCTAACAGCTTCTCTGGAAACACCATATATTTT.